The 18 T cell receptor beta chains listed next were all sequenced from one sample in a study of T cell repertoires in cytomegalovirus infection. No antigen has been assigned to these receptors. In TCRdb, the reads were re-called with MiXCR into one record per CDR3 protein. Counted here are some 70,000 distinct CDR3 sequences, 20% to 25% occurring once; the ten biggest clones make up around 79%. Sequenced material: PBMCs, sequenced either directly or after in vitro stimulation (not recorded which). The receptor source for this set is a human donor in good health (CMV status not recorded). Some clones in this sample may be carry-over from other donors' samples.

The J gene is TRBJ1-1, the V gene TRBV25-1, with unresolved D. Trimming pared 6 bases from V and 1 base from J, leaving 9 bases between. There are 13 residues in the CDR3. Germline values: CDR1 MGHDK, CDR2 SYGVNS. The CDR3 DNA reads as TGTGCCAGCAGGTCTCCGGGGAACACTGAAGCTTTCTTT. It codes for CASRSPGNTEAFF.

The gene calls are TRBV10-1 and TRBJ1-1, with D possibly matching TRBD1 (5 bases). Deletions cut 2 bases from V and 4 bases from J, with 14 bases between. Germline loops: CDR1 WNHNN, CDR2 SYGVQD (reference sequence). CDR3 length equals 15 residues. The CDR3 loop reads CASSETGTWGTEAFF. DNA for the CDR3: TGCGCCAGCAGTGAGACCGGGACCTGGGGCACTGAAGCTTTCTTT.

This clonotype was seen more than once but under ten times. This rearrangement joins TRBV27 to TRBJ1-1; no clear D gene. CDR1 and CDR2 (germline): MNHEY, SMNVEV (reference sequence). With 7 bases removed from V and 0 bases from J, the gap between germline ends came to 12 bases. The CDR3 extends over 14 amino acids. The CDR3 loop is CASKPLGMNTEAFF. In DNA form, the CDR3 reads TGTGCCAGCAAACCGCTGGGGATGAACACTGAAGCTTTCTTT.

In this sample, this clonotype turned up a few times. The chain has TRBV15 and TRBJ1-1; maybe TRBD1 (5 bases). V lost 1 base to trimming and J lost 3 bases, with 6 bases between them. CDR3 length equals 13 residues. CDR1 LNHNV and CDR2 YYDKDF come from the germline V gene (reference sequence). The CDR3 sequence: CATSRGGDTEAFF. CDR3 sequence (DNA): TGTGCCACCAGCAGAGGAGGGGACACTGAAGCTTTCTTT.

In regard to this clonotype: One junction end does not reproduce the germline sequence, and a read error may be involved. The CDR3 DNA reads as TGTGCCAGCAGCCCTCGTATAGGAAGCACAAATACGCAGTATTTT. As protein: CASSPRIGSTNTQYF. The chain links TRBV7-2 to TRBJ2-3; D is unclear. The CDR3 is 15 amino acids. Germline loops: CDR1 SGHTA, CDR2 FQGNSA.

A single count supports this clonotype. The rearrangement links TRBV20-1 to TRBJ1-4; D unresolved. The V gene lost 2 bases and the J gene lost 0 bases, with 4 bases spanning the gap. This CDR3 comprises 13 residues. Germline V gene sequence: CDR1 DFQATT, CDR2 SNEGSKA (reference sequence). CDR3 region: CSARQTTNEKLFF. The CDR3 DNA reads TGCAGTGCTAGACAGACAACTAATGAAAAACTGTTTTTT.

The chain employs TRBV6-2 or TRBV6-3 and TRBJ2-1; 7 bases align to TRBD2. The CDR3 consists of 11 residues. The trim removed 4 bases at V and 11 bases at J, leaving 2 bases unmatched. Germline values: CDR1 MNHEY, CDR2 SVGEGT. Here the CDR3 DNA reads TGTGCCAGCAGTTTGGGGACTAAGCAGTTCTTC. It is translated as CASSLGTKQFF.

This clonotype was counted a few times. CDR3 sequence (DNA): TGTGCCAGCAGCTTAGATAGGGACAGGGATGCTAACTATGGCTACACCTTC. Its translation is CASSLDRDRDANYGYTF. V gene TRBV11-2 combines with J gene TRBJ1-2; 9 bases align to TRBD1. Trimming cost V 0 bases and J 0 bases; bases outside gene matches: 5. Germline assignment: CDR1 SGHAT and CDR2 FQNNGV. This CDR3 is 17 amino acids long.

The table lists this clonotype with a count of one. This sequence joins TRBV27 and TRBJ2-1, with 7 bases lining up with TRBD2. The CDR3 is 16 amino acids. Germline lookup yields CDR1 MNHEY and CDR2 SMNVEV (reference sequence). Trimming removed 8 bases from V and 7 bases from J; junction bases left unmatched: 17. The CDR3 here is CASRTSIAGSRNEQFF. The CDR3 region has the DNA TGTGCCAGCCGTACTTCCATAGCGGGCTCTCGAAATGAGCAGTTCTTC.

This clonotype has a count of ten or more. The rearrangement joins TRBV7-9 to TRBJ1-2, with D perhaps matching TRBD1 (6 bases). The V end lost 3 bases, the J end lost 7 bases, and 12 bases lay between the germline ends. The CDR3 length is 13 residues. The germline V gene encodes CDR1 SEHNR and CDR2 FQNEAQ (reference sequence). The CDR3 sequence: CASSLERGVGYTF. The CDR3 bases are TGTGCCAGCAGCTTGGAGAGGGGGGTTGGCTACACCTTC.

This clonotype was observed a handful of times. The V and J genes are TRBV3-1 and TRBJ1-2; D call uncertain. Germline V gene lookup returns CDR1 LGHDT and CDR2 YNNKEL (reference sequence). The CDR3 is 12 residues long. Trimming pared 11 bases from V and 1 base from J, leaving 11 bases between. CDR3 loop: CAARDGNYGYTF. The CDR3 nucleotides are TGTGCCGCTCGGGATGGTAACTATGGCTACACCTTC.

This chain uses TRBV6-2 or TRBV6-3 with TRBJ2-7; D is unclear. Germline V gene sequence: CDR1 MNHEY, CDR2 SVGEGT. The length of the CDR3 is 13 residues. Trimming shortened V by 2 bases and J by 0 bases, and 5 bases separated the two germline ends. The CDR3 region has the DNA TGTGCCAGCAGTTACGGGAACTCCTACGAGCAGTACTTC. Amino acids: CASSYGNSYEQYF.

This clonotype was detected many times. V usage is TRBV12-3 or TRBV12-4 and J usage is TRBJ2-1; unclear D gene. The CDR3 has 15 amino acids. The V and J ends lost 2 bases and 1 base respectively, with 9 bases between them. In DNA, the CDR3 is TGTGCCAGCAGTTTACCCGGATCGTCCTACAATGAGCAGTTCTTC. Translation: CASSLPGSSYNEQFF.

The chain uses TRBV7-2 and TRBJ2-5; 13 bases are a match to TRBD2. The CDR3 runs 16 residues. Germline assignment: CDR1 SGHTA and CDR2 FQGNSA. With V trimmed by 5 bases and J by 7 bases, 10 bases remained unmatched. The CDR3 region has the DNA TGTGCCAGCAGCAAAGGACTAGCGGGGGAGGGCCGGACCCAGTACTTC. As protein: CASSKGLAGEGRTQYF.

This clonotype was found many times. J is TRBJ2-1 and V is TRBV14, with D uncertain. Trimming removed 1 base at V and 8 bases at J, with 9 bases between. The CDR3 covers 13 residues. CDR1 SGHDN and CDR2 FVKESK come from the germline V gene. The CDR3 sequence is CASSQGIRDEQFF. As DNA, the CDR3 is TGTGCCAGCAGCCAAGGAATCCGGGATGAGCAGTTCTTC.

This clonotype was found a few times. The chain couples TRBV28 to TRBJ2-6; 11 bases are a match to TRBD2. Looked up from germline, CDR1 is MDHEN and CDR2 is SYDVKM. V was pared by 6 bases and J by 2 bases, with 9 bases of the junction left unmatched. CDR3 size: 18 residues. DNA of the CDR3: TGTGCCAGCAGGCGAATGACTAGCGGGACCACTGGGGCCAACGTCCTGACTTTC. Amino acids: CASRRMTSGTTGANVLTF.

In its sample, this clonotype was seen a few times. This chain connects TRBV3-1 to TRBJ1-1; D gene unclear. This CDR3 has 15 amino acids. Germline CDR1 and CDR2: LGHDT and YNNKEL (reference sequence). Trimming took off 7 bases at V and 0 bases at J, with 15 bases between the two ends. This CDR3 is CASKDTRALNTEAFF. CDR3 DNA: TGTGCCAGCAAAGATACGAGGGCTCTGAACACTGAAGCTTTCTTT.

The sample holds many counts of this clonotype. The chain is built from TRBV7-8 and TRBJ2-7, with D tentatively TRBD2 (6 bases). The length of the CDR3 is 13 residues. With 3 bases removed from V and 1 base from J, the gap between germline ends came to 7 bases. The V gene's germline CDR1 is SGHVS and CDR2 FQNEAQ. CDR3 in DNA: TGTGCCAGCAGCTTCGGGGGTTCCTACGAGCAGTACTTC. Amino acids: CASSFGGSYEQYF.